The next 32 T cell receptor beta chains were all read from a single sample in a study of blood T cell repertoires in COVID-19. TCRdb's table, derived via immunoSEQ multiplex PCR, lists solely in-frame clones and lacks some. The table shows 120,000 to 150,000 clones, with 75% to 90% occurring only once. Sequencing was done on a sample of peripheral blood. The receptors derive from a man aged 50-60 years who had recovered from COVID-19.

V is TRBV6-5 and J is TRBJ2-2; the match to TRBD1 covers 9 bases. This CDR3 has 15 residues. CDR1 and CDR2 from the germline V gene are MNHEY and SVGAGI. Trimming took 5 bases from V and 6 from J; bases not matched to a gene: 7. The chain's CDR3 is CASSHRGRGSGELFF. The DNA of the CDR3 is TGTGCCAGCAGTCACAGGGGGCGAGGTTCCGGGGAGCTGTTTTTT.

J is TRBJ1-1 and V is TRBV19; TRBD1 matches 11 bases. This CDR3 contains 16 residues. The J segment lost 3 bases and the V segment lost 5 bases, leaving 8 bases of the junction unmatched. CDR1 is LNHDA and CDR2 is SQIVND in the germline V gene (reference sequence). CDR3 coding DNA: TGTGCCAGTAGTGCCCGGGACAGGGGGATCGACACTGAAGCTTTCTTT. This translates into CASSARDRGIDTEAFF.

The chain has TRBV6-1 and TRBJ1-6, with D unclear. CDR1 and CDR2 from the germline V gene are MNHNS and SASEGT. V was trimmed by 5 bases and J by 10 bases, leaving 15 bases between them. The CDR3 sequence is 14 residues long. The CDR3 region has the DNA TGTGCCAGCAGTTTCCCTGATAGGAGCTCACCCCTCCACTTT. Translating gives CASSFPDRSSPLHF.

This chain links TRBV11-3 with TRBJ2-7; 8 bases match TRBD1. The CDR3 extends over 14 amino acids. Germline V gene lookup returns CDR1 SGHNT and CDR2 YENEEA. Trimming removed 3 bases from V and 2 bases from J; junction bases left unmatched: 3. The DNA for the CDR3 is TGTGCCAGCAGCTTCCAGGGGGCAACCTACGAGCAGTACTTC. Translating it yields CASSFQGATYEQYF.

This clone was observed a single time. This sample includes further DNA sequences coding for the same CDR3. This chain uses TRBV27 with TRBJ2-7, with TRBD1 identical over 11 bases. V dropped 5 bases and J dropped 4; count of bases not matched to a gene: 4. Germline values: CDR1 MNHEY, CDR2 SMNVEV (reference sequence). This CDR3 has 14 residues. CDR3 DNA: TGTGCCAGCAGTAGCCGGGACAGGGGGTACGAGCAGTACTTC. Protein: CASSSRDRGYEQYF.

This chain links TRBV30 with TRBJ1-1; no definite D call. Trimming took 0 bases from V and 8 from J, leaving 10 bases between them. This CDR3 has 12 amino acids. The V gene's germline CDR1 is GTSNPN and CDR2 SVGIG (reference sequence). The CDR3 here is CAWSVLPPEAFF. The CDR3 DNA reads TGTGCCTGGAGTGTCCTCCCCCCCGAAGCTTTCTTT.

The rearrangement uses TRBV2 and TRBJ1-5, with 10 bases identical to TRBD1. The CDR3 covers 15 residues. V lost 6 bases to trimming and J lost 4 bases; unmatched junction nucleotides: 6. The V gene's germline CDR1 is SNHLY and CDR2 FYNNEI. In nucleotides, the CDR3 is TGTGCCAGCAGGAGGACAGGGGGTAGTAATCAGCCCCAGCATTTT. Encoded protein: CASRRTGGSNQPQHF.

The genes are TRBV5-4 and TRBJ1-1; D gene unclear. The V end lost 3 bases, the J end lost 7 bases, and 16 bases lay between the germline ends. Germline CDR1 reads SGHNT; CDR2 reads YYREEE (reference sequence). The CDR3 covers 14 residues. Here the CDR3 DNA reads TGTGCCAGCAGCTACTCCTCGTCGGGGTTTGAAGCTTTCTTT. This translates into CASSYSSSGFEAFF.

The rearrangement joins TRBV5-5 to TRBJ1-1; D remains unclear. CDR3 size: 12 residues. In germline, CDR1 is SGHKS, CDR2 YYEKEE (reference sequence). V shed 1 base and J shed 5 bases, with 6 bases lying between them. The CDR3 loop reads CASSLPRTEAFF. The CDR3 bases are TGTGCCAGCAGCTTGCCCCGGACTGAAGCTTTCTTT.

The genes are TRBV6-5 and TRBJ2-7; 8 bases are shared with TRBD1. Unmatched junction bases numbered 8, after V lost 0 bases and J lost 4 bases. CDR1 MNHEY and CDR2 SVGAGI come from the germline V gene. The CDR3 loop spans 16 amino acids. DNA for the CDR3: TGTGCCAGCAGTTACTCGATCGGCAGGGGGCAATACGAGCAGTACTTC. Protein sequence: CASSYSIGRGQYEQYF.

The chain has TRBV7-2 and TRBJ1-6, with D unresolved. V lost 7 bases and J lost 7, with 17 bases in between. This CDR3 has 15 residues. CDR1 is SGHTA and CDR2 is FQGNSA in the germline V gene. The CDR3 bases are TGTGCCAGCACCCTCCGAGTCGGGGTAAATTCACCCCTCCACTTT. Its protein product is CASTLRVGVNSPLHF. Based on the CDR3 plus reference TRBV7-2 and TRBJ1-6, the full variable domain is GAGVSQSPSNKVTEKGKDVELRCDPISGHTALYWYRQSLGQGLEFLIYFQGNSAPDKSGLPSDRFSAERTGGSVSTLTIQRTQQEDSAVYLCASTLRVGVNSPLHFGNGTRLTVT.

The rearrangement joins TRBV7-9 to TRBJ1-6; tentatively, D is TRBD1 (5 bases). From germline, CDR1 is SEHNR and CDR2 FQNEAQ (reference sequence). The CDR3 runs 13 residues. With 5 bases removed from V and 6 bases from J, the gap between germline ends came to 8 bases. The CDR3 sequence is CASSGQGNSPLHF. CDR3 DNA: TGTGCCAGCAGCGGCCAGGGTAATTCACCCCTCCACTTT. Drawing the rest from reference TRBV7-9 and TRBJ1-6, the complete variable domain is DTGVSQNPRHKITKRGQNVTFRCDPISEHNRLYWYRQTLGQGPEFLTYFQNEAQLEKSRLLSDRFSAERPKGSFSTLEIQRTEQGDSAMYLCASSGQGNSPLHFGNGTRLTVT.

Turning to this clone: This specimen includes other DNA sequences encoding the same CDR3. The chain has TRBV15 and TRBJ1-3, with TRBD1 as a possible D gene (6 bases). Germline V gene data show CDR1 as LNHNV and CDR2 as YYDKDF (reference sequence). The CDR3 contains 15 residues. V was cut by 0 bases and J by 4 bases, with 10 bases left in between. This CDR3 is CATSRDRGSGNTIYF. DNA for the CDR3: TGTGCCACCAGCAGAGATAGGGGGTCCGGAAACACCATATATTTT.

This chain uses TRBV5-6 with TRBJ2-2; 13 bases line up with TRBD2. V lost 4 bases and J lost 4; bases outside the gene matches: 4. The CDR3 is 16 residues long. The germline V gene encodes CDR1 SGHDT and CDR2 YYEEEE. CDR3 bases: TGTGCCAGCAGCCTGACTAGCGGGGGGTTCACCGGGGAGCTGTTTTTT. Translating it yields CASSLTSGGFTGELFF.

V is TRBV5-1 and J is TRBJ2-1, with 7 bases aligning to TRBD1. CDR1 SGHRS and CDR2 YFSETQ come from the germline V gene. This CDR3 is built from 15 residues. J was trimmed by 4 bases and V by 0 bases; bases with no gene match: 4. CDR3 sequence: CASSLAGGFYNEQFF. The CDR3 DNA follows: TGCGCCAGCAGCTTGGCAGGGGGATTTTACAATGAGCAGTTCTTC.

This chain joins TRBV2 and TRBJ2-3; TRBD2 aligns across 9 bases. This CDR3 has 15 amino acids. V lost 5 bases and J lost 2; bases outside the gene matches: 5. Germline V gives CDR1 SNHLY, CDR2 FYNNEI. CDR3 DNA sequence: TGTGCCAGCAGTCGCGGGGGGGCCTCCACAGATACGCAGTATTTT. It encodes CASSRGGASTDTQYF.

The rearrangement joins TRBV29-1 to TRBJ1-2; TRBD1 matches at 9 bases. Looked up from germline, CDR1 is SQVTM and CDR2 is ANQGSEA. The CDR3 runs 13 residues. Losses at the gene ends were 3 bases for V and 6 bases for J; bases not matched to a gene: 5. The CDR3 sequence: CSVDRTGVNGYTF. In nucleotides, the CDR3 is TGCAGCGTTGATAGGACAGGGGTGAATGGCTACACCTTC.

Only a few counts were recorded for this clone. This sequence joins TRBV19 and TRBJ1-5; TRBD1 might be the D (6 bases). CDR3 length equals 12 residues. CDR1 and CDR2 (germline): LNHDA, SQIVND (reference sequence). The CDR3 protein is CASFTQGQPQHF. For the CDR3, the DNA is TGTGCTAGTTTCACACAGGGACAGCCCCAGCATTTT. The whole variable domain, filled in from reference TRBV19 and TRBJ1-5, reads DGGITQSPKYLFRKEGQNVTLSCEQNLNHDAMYWYRQDPGQGLRLIYYSQIVNDFQKGDIAEGYSVSREKKESFPLTVTSAQKNPTAFYLCASFTQGQPQHFGDGTRLSIL.

The chain joins TRBV11-2 to TRBJ2-7, with D tentatively TRBD2 (6 bases). V was clipped by 4 bases and J by 0 bases, with 10 bases between them. The germline V gene encodes CDR1 SGHAT and CDR2 FQNNGV. The CDR3 sequence is 14 residues long. The CDR3 loop is CASSSGGNSYEQYF. The DNA of the CDR3 is TGTGCCAGCAGCTCCGGAGGGAACTCCTACGAGCAGTACTTC.

This clone came up a few times. The CDR3 sequence is CASSQVAIRTGELFF. In DNA, the CDR3 is TGTGCCAGCAGCCAAGTCGCCATCCGGACCGGGGAGCTGTTTTTT. The V call is TRBV3-1 (or the pseudogene TRBV3-2), the J call TRBJ2-2, with D hard to call. The length of the CDR3 is 15 residues. Germline V gene data show CDR1 as LGHDT and CDR2 as YNNKEL (reference sequence). Trimming removed 1 base from V and 5 bases from J, with 11 bases in between.

The V call is TRBV13, the J call TRBJ2-4, with 15 bases aligning to TRBD2. The CDR3 has 22 residues. After removal of 4 bases from V and 0 bases from J, the junction contained 16 bases not matched to a gene. CDR1 and CDR2 from the germline V gene are PRHDT and FYEKMQ (reference sequence). This CDR3 is CASSSYARTSGGAGGAKNIQYF. The CDR3 region has the DNA TGTGCCAGCAGCTCGTACGCACGGACTAGCGGGGGGGCCGGGGGAGCCAAAAACATTCAGTACTTC.

The V call is TRBV5-6, the J call TRBJ2-3; 10 bases agree with TRBD2. There are 16 residues in the CDR3. With 6 bases clipped from V and 1 base from J, the junction kept 8 bases outside the gene matches. The germline gives CDR1 SGHDT, CDR2 YYEEEE. The DNA for the CDR3 is TGTGCCAGCACTTTTCTAGCGGGGGAAGGCACAGATACGCAGTATTTT. Its translation: CASTFLAGEGTDTQYF.

This rearrangement joins TRBV9 to TRBJ2-5, with D unclear. The ends were cut back, 4 bases at V and 1 base at J, with 14 bases in the middle. The V gene's germline CDR1 is SGDLS and CDR2 YYNGEE. The CDR3 totals 15 residues. The CDR3 nucleotides read TGTGCCAGCAGCCCACGCATCGGGTTCCAAGAGACCCAGTACTTC. It translates to CASSPRIGFQETQYF.

A few counts support this clone. The chain joins TRBV9 to TRBJ1-3; D unclear. The CDR3 is made up of 15 amino acids. Germline CDR1 is SGDLS and CDR2 is YYNGEE. V lost 0 bases and J 2 bases, leaving 9 bases between the germline ends. The chain's CDR3 is CASSVGREAGNTIYF. In DNA form, the CDR3 reads TGTGCCAGCAGCGTAGGGCGGGAAGCTGGAAACACCATATATTTT.

The chain is built from TRBV9 and TRBJ1-4; 10 nucleotides align to TRBD1. In germline, CDR1 is SGDLS, CDR2 YYNGEE. The trim removed 3 bases at V and 4 bases at J, leaving 9 bases unmatched. The CDR3 is made up of 17 amino acids. CDR3 coding DNA: TGTGCCAGCAGCGAAGGGACCCGGGACAGGGGTAATGAAAAACTGTTTTTT. Residues: CASSEGTRDRGNEKLFF.

The chain joins TRBV20-1 to TRBJ2-3, with TRBD2 matching 7 bases. CDR3 length equals 14 residues. The germline V gene encodes CDR1 DFQATT and CDR2 SNEGSKA (reference sequence). After removal of 3 bases from V and 0 bases from J, the junction contained 3 bases not matched to a gene. The CDR3 coding sequence is TGCAGTGCTAGTGCTAGCGGTAGCACAGATACGCAGTATTTT. Amino acids: CSASASGSTDTQYF.

V gene TRBV5-1 combines with J gene TRBJ2-7, with 8 bases matching TRBD2. Germline V lookup: CDR1 SGHRS, CDR2 YFSETQ. The CDR3 spans 17 residues. J was trimmed by 3 bases and V by 2 bases; bases with no gene match: 13. CDR3 in amino acids: CASSFGGGRDTNYEQYF. CDR3 DNA: TGCGCCAGCAGCTTCGGGGGGGGCCGGGACACAAACTACGAGCAGTACTTC.

The chain employs TRBV11-3 and TRBJ2-5, with 10 bases fitting TRBD2. J lost 7 bases, V lost 4 bases, and 9 bases had no gene match. This CDR3 is built from 15 residues. Germline assignment: CDR1 SGHNT and CDR2 YENEEA. The CDR3 bases are TGTGCCAGCAGCTCCGATCTAGCGGGGGCGGCGACCCAGTACTTC. Translated: CASSSDLAGAATQYF.

J is TRBJ2-2 and V is TRBV6-2 or TRBV6-3; D is perhaps TRBD1 (5 bases). Germline V gene lookup returns CDR1 MNHEY and CDR2 SVGEGT. The CDR3 has 14 residues. Trimming took 4 bases from V and 6 from J, leaving 12 bases between them. In nucleotides, the CDR3 is TGTGCCAGCAGTTTCCAGGGTTCTCCCGGGGAGCTGTTTTTT. Protein product: CASSFQGSPGELFF.

This chain uses TRBV19 with TRBJ2-3, with 9 bases matching TRBD2. The CDR3 covers 15 residues. Germline-derived CDR1 and CDR2 are LNHDA and SQIVND (reference sequence). With 6 bases clipped from V and 2 bases from J, the junction kept 6 bases outside the gene matches. The CDR3 is CASRSSGGFTDTQYF. CDR3 sequence (DNA): TGTGCCAGTAGATCGAGCGGGGGGTTCACAGATACGCAGTATTTT.

The chain joins TRBV10-2 to TRBJ2-5; 10 bases map to TRBD2. J was trimmed by 5 bases and V by 6 bases; bases with no gene match: 9. This CDR3 has 15 amino acids. Germline assignment: CDR1 WSHSY and CDR2 SAAADI. The CDR3 nucleotides are TGCGCCAGCAGGGGGTTGAGCGGGGGGGATGAGACCCAGTACTTC. The encoded protein is CASRGLSGGDETQYF.

The chain is built from TRBV29-1 and TRBJ2-3; 13 bases map to TRBD2. The V gene's germline CDR1 is SQVTM and CDR2 ANQGSEA. CDR3 length equals 15 residues. V was pared by 7 bases and J by 2 bases, with 6 bases of the junction left unmatched. The CDR3 coding sequence is TGCAGCGCCGGGACTAGCGGGGATTTCACAGATACGCAGTATTTT. It codes for CSAGTSGDFTDTQYF.